The next 14 T cell receptor beta chains were all read from a single sample in a study of response to subunit inactivated influenza vaccine (dated by TCRdb to about 2018). The library was obtained by RT-PCR. The sample was run on an Illumina HiSeq 2500. TCRdb applied fastp at Q25 and MiXCR to the public reads, then kept only in-frame beta chains. For every CDR3 protein sequence, its rows merge into one entry that carries the most common genes and DNA. The sample has 300,000 to 350,000 distinct CDR3 sequences on record, about a fifth of them singletons. The ten largest clonotypes hold roughly 10% of the sample. The sequences come from PBMCs from blood, collected about 20 months after vaccination. The source is a man between 50 and 75 years old who received an inactivated influenza vaccine. Donor details come from another sample of the same person, matched by shared clones.

In this sample, this clonotype turned up a few times. The V and J genes are TRBV20-1 and TRBJ1-2; D remains ambiguous. Trimming took 5 bases from V and 6 from J, leaving 13 bases between them. The CDR3 totals 12 residues. The germline V gene encodes CDR1 DFQATT and CDR2 SNEGSKA (reference sequence). As DNA, the CDR3 is TGCAGTGCTGGAGGGATTTCTGATGGCTACACCTTC. Protein product: CSAGGISDGYTF.

The chain carries TRBV7-9 and TRBJ2-7; TRBD2 aligns across 9 bases. The CDR3 is 14 amino acids. Germline CDR1 and CDR2: SEHNR and FQNEAQ (reference sequence). V lost 5 bases, J lost 2 bases, and 4 bases stayed unmatched. The CDR3 nucleotides are TGTGCCAGCAGCCCTTTAGCGGGAGCCTACGAGCAGTACTTC. This encodes CASSPLAGAYEQYF. The variable domain in full, with the rest retrieved from reference TRBV7-9 and TRBJ2-7, is DTGVSQNPRHKITKRGQNVTFRCDPISEHNRLYWYRQTLGQGPEFLTYFQNEAQLEKSRLLSDRFSAERPKGSFSTLEIQRTEQGDSAMYLCASSPLAGAYEQYFGPGTRLTVT.

This clonotype was observed a handful of times. V gene TRBV6-5 combines with J gene TRBJ1-5; D gene ambiguous. The CDR3 totals 14 residues. V was clipped by 0 bases and J by 0 bases, with 3 bases between them. The germline V gene encodes CDR1 MNHEY and CDR2 SVGAGI. The DNA for the CDR3 is TGTGCCAGCAGTTACTCGGTTAGCAATCAGCCCCAGCATTTT. This sequence encodes CASSYSVSNQPQHF.

This chain connects TRBV10-1 to TRBJ2-7; no firm D call. This CDR3 is 13 amino acids long. Trimming shortened V by 4 bases and J by 1 base, and 8 bases separated the two germline ends. Germline V gives CDR1 WNHNN, CDR2 SYGVQD (reference sequence). CDR3 residues: CASSATGSYEQYF. Here the CDR3 DNA reads TGCGCCAGCAGTGCTACCGGGTCCTACGAGCAGTACTTC.

This clonotype occurred many times. The chain recombines TRBV20-1 with TRBJ1-2; D is ambiguous. V was trimmed by 2 bases and J by 0 bases, leaving 10 bases between them. Germline CDR1 and CDR2: DFQATT and SNEGSKA (reference sequence). This CDR3 comprises 14 residues. Here the CDR3 DNA reads TGCAGTGCTAGACCTCACCTTACTAACTATGGCTACACCTTC. Translated: CSARPHLTNYGYTF.

Only a few counts were recorded for this clonotype. The J gene is TRBJ2-3, the V gene TRBV7-2; no reliable D call. The V gene lost 5 bases and the J gene lost 5 bases, with 8 bases spanning the gap. Germline V CDR1 and CDR2: SGHTA, FQGNSA. This CDR3 region has 12 residues. CDR3 bases: TGTGCCAGCAGCCGCCAGTTAGATACGCAGTATTTT. It specifies CASSRQLDTQYF.

This chain links TRBV6-5 with TRBJ1-6; D might be TRBD1 (5 bases). Germline lookup yields CDR1 MNHEY and CDR2 SVGAGI. V lost 0 bases and J 7 bases, leaving 10 bases between the germline ends. The CDR3 runs to 15 residues. The CDR3 is CASSYSRQGNSPLHF. CDR3 coding DNA: TGTGCCAGCAGTTACTCGAGGCAGGGAAATTCACCCCTCCACTTT.

Remarks on this clonotype: A much larger clonotype is one base distant, so this may be a read error. The genes are TRBV7-9 and TRBJ2-7; D is perhaps TRBD1 (6 bases). Trimming took off 5 bases at V and 2 bases at J, with 10 bases between the two ends. The V gene's germline CDR1 is SEHNR and CDR2 FQNEAQ (reference sequence). This CDR3 is built from 13 residues. The CDR3 sequence is CASSRDTPYEQYF. CDR3 nucleotides: TGTGCCAGCAGCCGGGACACCCCCTACGAGCAGTACTTC.

This chain joins TRBV7-2 and TRBJ1-5; 7 bases are a match to TRBD1. Germline assignment: CDR1 SGHTA and CDR2 FQGNSA. The J segment lost 1 base and the V segment lost 5 bases, leaving 5 bases of the junction unmatched. The CDR3 is 15 residues long. CDR3 protein: CASSRMGQSNQPQHF. CDR3 nucleotides: TGTGCCAGCAGCCGAATGGGACAGAGCAATCAGCCCCAGCATTTT. The whole variable domain, filled in from reference TRBV7-2 and TRBJ1-5, reads GAGVSQSPSNKVTEKGKDVELRCDPISGHTALYWYRQSLGQGLEFLIYFQGNSAPDKSGLPSDRFSAERTGGSVSTLTIQRTQQEDSAVYLCASSRMGQSNQPQHFGDGTRLSIL.

The chain uses TRBV30 and TRBJ2-5; D may be TRBD1 (5 bases). V shed 0 bases and J shed 1 base, with 12 bases lying between them. The CDR3 runs to 15 residues. CDR1 and CDR2 from the germline V gene are GTSNPN and SVGIG (reference sequence). CDR3 residues: CAWSVYPTAQETQYF. CDR3 DNA: TGTGCCTGGAGTGTTTACCCGACAGCCCAAGAGACCCAGTACTTC.

This clonotype is a singleton in its sample. The chain joins TRBV20-1 to TRBJ2-7; TRBD2 is a possible D gene (6 bases). Trimming removed 6 bases from V and 2 bases from J, with 17 bases in between. CDR3 length: 14 amino acids. Germline CDR1 reads DFQATT; CDR2 reads SNEGSKA (reference sequence). The CDR3: CSARLLRDAYEQYF. As DNA, the CDR3 is TGCAGTGCAAGGCTCTTGCGGGATGCCTACGAGCAGTACTTC.

This clonotype was picked up a small number of times. V usage is TRBV29-1 and J usage is TRBJ1-2; D gene uncertain. CDR1 SQVTM and CDR2 ANQGSEA come from the germline V gene. The CDR3 is made up of 10 amino acids. The germline V and J ends were trimmed by 7 bases and 13 bases, with 16 bases remaining between them. CDR3 residues: CSAYQGGITF. In nucleotides, the CDR3 is TGCAGCGCCTATCAAGGCGGGATCACCTTC.

J is TRBJ2-7 and V is TRBV15; a possible D gene is TRBD1 (5 bases). V was shortened by 2 bases and J by 1 base, with 12 bases between the two germline ends. CDR3 length equals 15 residues. Germline assignment: CDR1 LNHNV and CDR2 YYDKDF (reference sequence). The CDR3 protein is CATSRQGIGSYEQYF. The CDR3 bases are TGTGCCACCAGCAGACAGGGTATCGGGTCCTACGAGCAGTACTTC.

The chain employs TRBV28 and TRBJ2-2; D gene ambiguous. The CDR3 sequence is 13 residues long. The V end lost 10 bases, the J end lost 3 bases, and 12 bases lay between the germline ends. The V gene's germline CDR1 is MDHEN and CDR2 SYDVKM. The CDR3 DNA reads TGTGCCACATGGACCGGGCACACCGGGGAGCTGTTTTTT. Its translation: CATWTGHTGELFF.